Each of the 3 T cell receptor beta chains below was sequenced from the same sample in a study of blood T cell repertoires in COVID-19 (TCRdb year 2020). Library creation used the immunoSEQ multiplex PCR assay. In TCRdb, the immuneACCESS table is reduced to in-frame sequences with V and J assigned. These tables do not hold every clone; where another copy was compared, an unresolved V gene accounts for under half, and the others remain unexplained. In this sample the table shows approximately 280,000 clones, 75% to 90% of which occur a single time. The ten largest clones represent about 12% of the sample. The sequenced sample was peripheral blood. The receptors were gathered from an older woman with acute or convalescent COVID-19.

CDR3 sequence reads: CATSRTGTSSGNTIYF. The CDR3, as DNA: TGTGCCACCAGCAGGACAGGGACCAGCTCTGGAAACACCATATATTTT. This sequence joins TRBV15 and TRBJ1-3; 7 bases fit TRBD1. Germline values: CDR1 LNHNV, CDR2 YYDKDF (reference sequence). The length of the CDR3 is 16 residues. Unmatched junction bases numbered 5, after V lost 3 bases and J lost 0 bases.

The J gene is TRBJ2-7, the V gene TRBV6-2 or TRBV6-3; D is unresolved. The V end lost 5 bases, the J end lost 3 bases, and 5 bases lay between the germline ends. Germline V gene lookup returns CDR1 MNHEY and CDR2 SVGEGT. This CDR3 contains 11 residues. The CDR3, as DNA: TGTGCCAGCAGTGTCAACTACGAGCAGTACTTC. Its protein is CASSVNYEQYF.

V is TRBV10-3 and J is TRBJ2-7, with TRBD1 matching over 7 bases. V gave up 6 bases and J gave up 4 bases; unmatched junction bases: 9. CDR1 and CDR2 from the germline V gene are ENHRY and SYGVKD. CDR3 length: 14 residues. CDR3 in amino acids: CAISRQGLGYEQYF. CDR3 DNA: TGTGCCATCAGCCGACAGGGATTAGGATACGAGCAGTACTTC.